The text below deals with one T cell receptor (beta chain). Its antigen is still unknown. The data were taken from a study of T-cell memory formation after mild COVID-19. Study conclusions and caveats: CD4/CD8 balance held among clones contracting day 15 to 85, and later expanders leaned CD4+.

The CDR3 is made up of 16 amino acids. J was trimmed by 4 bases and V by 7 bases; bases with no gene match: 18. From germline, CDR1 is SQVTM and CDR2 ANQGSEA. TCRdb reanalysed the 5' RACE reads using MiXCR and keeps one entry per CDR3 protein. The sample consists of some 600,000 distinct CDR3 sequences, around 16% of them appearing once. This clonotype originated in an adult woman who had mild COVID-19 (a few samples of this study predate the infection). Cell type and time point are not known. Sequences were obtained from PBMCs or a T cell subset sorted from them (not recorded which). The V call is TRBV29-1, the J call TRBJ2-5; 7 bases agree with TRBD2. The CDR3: CSGWTSFSPGLETQYF. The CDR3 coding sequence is TGCAGCGGGTGGACTAGTTTTTCTCCGGGTCTAGAGACCCAGTACTTC.